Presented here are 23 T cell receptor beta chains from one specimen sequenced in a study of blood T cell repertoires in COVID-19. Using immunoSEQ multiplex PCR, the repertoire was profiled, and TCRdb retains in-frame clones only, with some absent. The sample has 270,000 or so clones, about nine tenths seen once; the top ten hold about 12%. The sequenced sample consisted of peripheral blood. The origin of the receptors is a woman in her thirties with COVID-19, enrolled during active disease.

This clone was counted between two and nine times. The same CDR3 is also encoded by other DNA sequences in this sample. The CDR3 nucleotides are TGTGCCAGCAGCCCCGGCGGCTCCTACAATGAGCAGTTCTTC. Translation gives CASSPGGSYNEQFF. J is TRBJ2-1 and V is TRBV11-3; unclear D gene. The CDR3 spans 14 residues. CDR1 is SGHNT, CDR2 YENEEA, per germline. V was pared by 5 bases and J by 0 bases, with 8 bases between. Together with reference TRBV11-3 and TRBJ2-1, the CDR3 gives the full variable domain: EAGVVQSPRYKIIEKKQPVAFWCNPISGHNTLYWYLQNLGQGPELLIRYENEEAVDDSQLPKDRFSAERLKGVDSTLKIQPAELGDSAVYLCASSPGGSYNEQFFGPGTRLTVL.

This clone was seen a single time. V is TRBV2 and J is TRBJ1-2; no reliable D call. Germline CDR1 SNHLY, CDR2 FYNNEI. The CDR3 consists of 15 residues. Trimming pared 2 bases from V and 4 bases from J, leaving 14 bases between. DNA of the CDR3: TGTGCCAGCAGTGAATTTACGCCCGAGAGCTATGGCTACACCTTC. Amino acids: CASSEFTPESYGYTF.

The CDR3 DNA reads as TGTGCCAGCCGGGACAGGGGTGGGACCGGGGAGCTGTTTTTT. Its translation is CASRDRGGTGELFF. The chain links TRBV6-5 to TRBJ2-2; 10 bases agree with TRBD1. The germline CDR1 and CDR2 sequences are MNHEY and SVGAGI. Unmatched junction bases numbered 5, after V lost 8 bases and J lost 5 bases. CDR3 size: 14 residues.

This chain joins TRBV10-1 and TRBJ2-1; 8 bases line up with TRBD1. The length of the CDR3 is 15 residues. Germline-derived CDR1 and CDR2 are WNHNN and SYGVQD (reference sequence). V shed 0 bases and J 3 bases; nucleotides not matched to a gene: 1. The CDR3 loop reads CASSESGTGYNEQFF. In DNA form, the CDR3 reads TGCGCCAGCAGTGAGTCCGGGACAGGCTACAATGAGCAGTTCTTC.

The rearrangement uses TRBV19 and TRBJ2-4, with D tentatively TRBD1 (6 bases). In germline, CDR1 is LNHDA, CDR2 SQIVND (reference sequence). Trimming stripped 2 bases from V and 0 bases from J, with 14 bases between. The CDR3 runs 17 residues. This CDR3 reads CASSIRRDTLAKNIQYF. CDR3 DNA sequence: TGTGCCAGTAGTATAAGAAGGGACACACTAGCCAAAAACATTCAGTACTTC. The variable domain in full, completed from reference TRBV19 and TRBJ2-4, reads DGGITQSPKYLFRKEGQNVTLSCEQNLNHDAMYWYRQDPGQGLRLIYYSQIVNDFQKGDIAEGYSVSREKKESFPLTVTSAQKNPTAFYLCASSIRRDTLAKNIQYFGAGTRLSVL.

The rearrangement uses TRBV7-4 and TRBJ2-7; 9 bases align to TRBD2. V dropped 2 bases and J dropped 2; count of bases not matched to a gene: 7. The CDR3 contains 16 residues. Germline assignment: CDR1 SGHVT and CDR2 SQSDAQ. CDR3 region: CASSLRTSAVPYEQYF. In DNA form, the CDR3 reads TGTGCCAGCAGCTTACGGACTAGCGCGGTTCCCTACGAGCAGTACTTC.

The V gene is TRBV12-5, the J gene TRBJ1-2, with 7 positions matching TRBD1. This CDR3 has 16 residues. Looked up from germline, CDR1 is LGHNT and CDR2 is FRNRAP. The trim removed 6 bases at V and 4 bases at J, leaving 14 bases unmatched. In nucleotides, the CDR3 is TGTGCTAGTGGCCTAGGGGGCGATATCGGGGGCTATGGCTACACCTTC. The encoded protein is CASGLGGDIGGYGYTF.

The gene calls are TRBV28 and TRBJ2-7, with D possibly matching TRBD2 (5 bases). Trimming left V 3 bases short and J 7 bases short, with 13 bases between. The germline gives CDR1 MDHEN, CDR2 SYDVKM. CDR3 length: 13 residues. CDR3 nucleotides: TGTGCCAGCAGTTTGAGAGCCGGGGTTGAGCAGTACTTC. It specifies CASSLRAGVEQYF.

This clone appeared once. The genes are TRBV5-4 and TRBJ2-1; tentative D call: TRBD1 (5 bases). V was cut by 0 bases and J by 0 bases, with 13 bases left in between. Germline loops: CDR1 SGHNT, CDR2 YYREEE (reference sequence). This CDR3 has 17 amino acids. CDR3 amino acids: CASSLAVGPSSYNEQFF. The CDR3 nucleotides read TGTGCCAGCAGCTTGGCGGTGGGGCCTTCCTCCTACAATGAGCAGTTCTTC.

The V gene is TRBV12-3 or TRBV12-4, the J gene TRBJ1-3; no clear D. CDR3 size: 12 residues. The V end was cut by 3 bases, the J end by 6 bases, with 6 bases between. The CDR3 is CASSFGENTIYF. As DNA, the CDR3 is TGTGCCAGCAGTTTCGGTGAAAACACCATATATTTT.

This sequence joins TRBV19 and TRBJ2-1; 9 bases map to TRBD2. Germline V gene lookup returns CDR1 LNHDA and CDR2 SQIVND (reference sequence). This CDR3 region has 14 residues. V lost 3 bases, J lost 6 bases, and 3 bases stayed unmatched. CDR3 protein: CASSMGTSTNEQFF. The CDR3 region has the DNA TGTGCCAGTAGTATGGGGACTAGCACCAATGAGCAGTTCTTC.

CDR3 loop: CASSLGQGAFSPLHF. CDR3 bases: TGTGCCAGCAGCTTAGGACAGGGGGCATTTTCACCCCTCCACTTT. The genes are TRBV11-2 and TRBJ1-6; 10 bases line up with TRBD1. This CDR3 comprises 15 residues. Germline values: CDR1 SGHAT, CDR2 FQNNGV. With V trimmed by 1 base and J by 9 bases, 3 bases remained unmatched.

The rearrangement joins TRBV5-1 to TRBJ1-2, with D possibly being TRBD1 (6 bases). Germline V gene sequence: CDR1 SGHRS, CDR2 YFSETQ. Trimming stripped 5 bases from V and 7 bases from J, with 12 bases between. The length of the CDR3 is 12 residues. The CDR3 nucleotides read TGCGCCAGCAGAAAGGGGGAGGGTGGCTACACCTTC. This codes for CASRKGEGGYTF.

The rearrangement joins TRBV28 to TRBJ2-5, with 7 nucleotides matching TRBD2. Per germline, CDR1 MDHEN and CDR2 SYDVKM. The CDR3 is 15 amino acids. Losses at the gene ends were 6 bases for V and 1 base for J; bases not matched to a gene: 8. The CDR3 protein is CASSSYWGGQETQYF. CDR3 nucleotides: TGTGCCAGCAGCTCATATTGGGGGGGCCAAGAGACCCAGTACTTC.

The CDR3 nucleotides read TGTGCCAGCAGCGGCGGATCCGGGACTAGCTATTCAGATACGCAGTATTTT. Residues: CASSGGSGTSYSDTQYF. The genes are TRBV5-5 and TRBJ2-3; 9 nucleotides align to TRBD2. CDR1 and CDR2 (germline): SGHKS, YYEKEE (reference sequence). The V and J ends lost 4 bases and 4 bases, in that order; junction bases with no gene match: 13. CDR3 length: 17 residues.

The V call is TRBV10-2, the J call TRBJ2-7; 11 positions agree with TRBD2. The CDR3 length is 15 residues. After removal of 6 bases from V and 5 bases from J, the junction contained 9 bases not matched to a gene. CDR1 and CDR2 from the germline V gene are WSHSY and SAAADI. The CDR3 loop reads CASRKTSGTLNEQYF. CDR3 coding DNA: TGCGCCAGCAGGAAGACTAGCGGGACGCTAAACGAGCAGTACTTC.

The CDR3 sequence is CASSPGVGYTF. In DNA form, the CDR3 reads TGTGCCAGCAGCCCGGGAGTTGGCTACACCTTC. The chain carries TRBV14 and TRBJ1-2, with unresolved D. CDR3 length: 11 amino acids. V was pared by 4 bases and J by 7 bases, with 7 bases between. CDR1 SGHDN and CDR2 FVKESK come from the germline V gene.

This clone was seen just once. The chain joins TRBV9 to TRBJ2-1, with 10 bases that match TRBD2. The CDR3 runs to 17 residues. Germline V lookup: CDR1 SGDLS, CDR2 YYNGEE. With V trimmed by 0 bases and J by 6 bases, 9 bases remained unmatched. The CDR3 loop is CASSVGVVAGGFNEQFF. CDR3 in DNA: TGTGCCAGCAGCGTAGGGGTGGTAGCGGGGGGCTTCAATGAGCAGTTCTTC.

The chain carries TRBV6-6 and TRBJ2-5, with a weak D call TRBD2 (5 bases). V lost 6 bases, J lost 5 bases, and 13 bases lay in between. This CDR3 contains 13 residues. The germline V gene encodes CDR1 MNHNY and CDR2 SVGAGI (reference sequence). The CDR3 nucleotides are TGTGCCAGCAGCCAACACGGCGGGGAGACCCAGTACTTC. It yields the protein CASSQHGGETQYF.

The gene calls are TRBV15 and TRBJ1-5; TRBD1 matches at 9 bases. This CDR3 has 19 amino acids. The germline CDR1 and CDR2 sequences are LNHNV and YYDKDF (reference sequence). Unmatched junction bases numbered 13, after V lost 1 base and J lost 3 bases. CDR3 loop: CATSRGYAGTGITNQPQHF. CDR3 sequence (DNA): TGTGCCACCAGCAGAGGTTATGCCGGGACAGGGATCACCAATCAGCCCCAGCATTTT. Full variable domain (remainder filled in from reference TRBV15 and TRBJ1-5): DAMVIQNPRYQVTQFGKPVTLSCSQTLNHNVMYWYQQKSSQAPKLLFHYYDKDFNNEADTPDNFQSRRPNTSFCFLDIRSPGLGDTAMYLCATSRGYAGTGITNQPQHFGDGTRLSIL.

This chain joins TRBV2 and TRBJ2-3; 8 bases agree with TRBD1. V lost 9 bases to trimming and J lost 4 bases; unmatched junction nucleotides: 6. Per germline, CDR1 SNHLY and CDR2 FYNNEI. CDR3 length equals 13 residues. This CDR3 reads CASRDRSPDTQYF. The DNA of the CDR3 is TGTGCCAGTAGGGACAGGAGCCCAGATACGCAGTATTTT.

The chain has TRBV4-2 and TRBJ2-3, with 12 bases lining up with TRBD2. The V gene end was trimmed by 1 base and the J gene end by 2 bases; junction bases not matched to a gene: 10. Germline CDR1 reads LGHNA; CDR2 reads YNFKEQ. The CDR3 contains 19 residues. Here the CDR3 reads CASSQVRLAGGRTTDTQYF. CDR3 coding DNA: TGTGCCAGCAGCCAAGTTAGGCTAGCGGGGGGGCGGACCACAGATACGCAGTATTTT.

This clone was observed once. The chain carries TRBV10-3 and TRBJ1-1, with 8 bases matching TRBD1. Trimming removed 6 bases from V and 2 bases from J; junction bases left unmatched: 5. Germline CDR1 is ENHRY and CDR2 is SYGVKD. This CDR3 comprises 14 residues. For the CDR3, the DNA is TGTGCCATCAGATTGACAGGGGATAACACTGAAGCTTTCTTT. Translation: CAIRLTGDNTEAFF.